These T cell receptor beta chains were read from a single sample in a study of blood T cell repertoires in COVID-19. TCRdb's copy holds only in-frame clones and misses some; the assay was immunoSEQ multiplex PCR. The table records some 28,000 clones, 70% to 90% of them present only once. The sample comprised peripheral blood. All receptors come from a human donor in a cohort sampled during active COVID-19. Each CDR3 is given with its conserved first and last residue. The size field is filled for only some rows; it gives once, few, many or a size class.

v_call	cdr3_length	j_call	clone_size	cdr3_aa
TRBV24-1	14	TRBJ1-4	NA	CATSDSRTNEKLFF
TRBV5-1	14	TRBJ2-3	NA	CASSLGTGVDTQYF
TRBV3-1/TRBV3-2	15	TRBJ2-5	NA	CASSQGVSDLETQYF
TRBV5-1	15	TRBJ1-3	NA	CASSPGQISGNTIYF
TRBV5-1	16	TRBJ2-5	NA	CASKTGRLTFPETQYF
TRBV27	15	TRBJ2-7	NA	CASFTTGTGSYEQYF
TRBV3-1/TRBV3-2	14	TRBJ1-5	few	CASSQDSTGQPQHF
TRBV7-8	14	TRBJ2-7	NA	CASSWAGTMAIQYF
TRBV18	16	TRBJ2-7	NA	CASSPKTREGRYEQYF
TRBV11-2	13	TRBJ2-1	NA	CASKREDAHGQFF
TRBV7-3	16	TRBJ2-1	NA	CASSLTGARPSDEQFF
TRBV5-1	15	TRBJ2-2	NA	CASSLVQGRTGELFF
TRBV18	15	TRBJ1-1	NA	CASSRSGQGNTEAFF
TRBV5-1	15	TRBJ2-3	few	CASSLGDTSTDTQYF
TRBV5-1	14	TRBJ2-1	NA	CASSSRASNNEQFF
TRBV2	16	TRBJ1-2	NA	CASSAKQGARGYGYTF
TRBV25-1	13	TRBJ2-7	NA	CASSPGPRYEQYF
TRBV7-3	13	TRBJ2-7	NA	CASSLIQGGEQYF
TRBV4-1	16	TRBJ2-3	NA	CASSQVPSGGADTQYF
TRBV4-3	12	TRBJ1-2	few	CASSRGNYGYTF
TRBV7-8	16	TRBJ2-1	NA	CASSPPPAGGYNEQFF
TRBV11-2	15	TRBJ1-1	NA	CASSLVAGQGPGAFF
TRBV27	14	TRBJ2-3	NA	CASSSWGPADTQYF
TRBV14	15	TRBJ2-7	NA	CASSQDGTRHYEQYF
TRBV11-2	11	TRBJ1-2	few	CASSLRVGYTF
TRBV6-6	14	TRBJ1-5	NA	CASNTGTGVRPQHF
TRBV5-1	15	TRBJ2-7	NA	CASSLETGPLAEQYF
TRBV19	14	TRBJ2-2	NA	CASSTGGDTGELFF
TRBV12-3/TRBV12-4	12	TRBJ1-1	few	CASSLWAGEAFF
TRBV9	14	TRBJ2-5	NA	CASSVRGQQETQYF
TRBV5-5	16	TRBJ2-2	NA	CASSTQRGSSTGELFF
TRBV5-1	15	TRBJ2-3	once	CASSKGQASTDTQYF
TRBV3-1/TRBV3-2	14	TRBJ2-1	NA	CASSQLGQNNEQFF
TRBV5-4	14	TRBJ1-2	NA	CASSLGQGDHGYTF
TRBV29-1	14	TRBJ2-1	NA	CSVDGGSFYNEQFF
TRBV11-3	15	TRBJ2-7	NA	CASSPGQGAKYEQYF
TRBV6-5	13	TRBJ1-2	once	CASSSSLAYGYTF
TRBV6-1	16	TRBJ2-7	few	CASSEHLRDSSYEQYF
TRBV11-1	15	TRBJ2-3	NA	CASSLGQVLTDTQYF
TRBV28	15	TRBJ1-5	NA	CASSPNDRVHQPQHF
TRBV5-1	15	TRBJ1-2	NA	CASSPAAGANYGYTF
TRBV21-1	14	TRBJ1-5	NA	CASSLRTGHQPQHF
TRBV7-9	15	TRBJ2-5	NA	CASSLGVRAGETQYF
TRBV14	14	TRBJ1-4	NA	CASSQGQKGEKLFF
TRBV19	15	TRBJ2-5	NA	CASSIEGGAGETQYF
TRBV9	15	TRBJ2-7	NA	CASSSTGGGLYEQYF
TRBV3-1/TRBV3-2	15	TRBJ2-7	NA	CASSQGTSGAYEQYF
TRBV11-1	16	TRBJ2-2	NA	CASSPGQGASTGELFF
TRBV7-9	16	TRBJ2-3	NA	CASSTTGVAHTDTQYF
TRBV18	14	TRBJ1-2	NA	CASSPDRNNYGYTF
TRBV5-1	19	TRBJ2-3	NA	CASSLIGLAGGGSTDTQYF
TRBV9	15	TRBJ2-7	NA	CASSETPSGSYEQYF